A selection of T cell receptor beta chains follows, all from one sample in a study of T cells in Graves' hyperthyroidism and ophthalmopathy. TCRdb itself ran the multiplex PCR reads through MiXCR, one entry per CDR3 protein. Among under 350,000 distinct CDR3 sequences listed, 15% to 20% were seen once. Sample: blood. The source of these receptors is a woman between 50 and 59 years old with Graves' hyperthyroidism. CDR3s include the opening cysteine and the closing phenylalanine or tryptophan. A D gene is named only where the DNA matches it firmly. Only part of the rows carry a size: once, few, many, or a class if the clone is expanded.

v_call	clone_size	d_call	j_call	cdr3_aa	cdr3_nt
TRBV7-2	NA	NA	TRBJ2-5	CASSSRGAETQYF	TGTGCCAGCAGCTCCCGGGGGGCAGAGACCCAGTACTTC
TRBV11-2	many	TRBD1	TRBJ2-5	CASSLDPGTVMETQYF	TGTGCCAGCAGCTTAGATCCGGGGACAGTGATGGAAACCCAGTACTTC
TRBV15	NA	TRBD1	TRBJ2-3	CATSRGQGAGDTQYF	TGTGCCACCAGCAGGGGACAGGGGGCGGGGGATACGCAGTATTTT
TRBV7-9	few	TRBD2	TRBJ2-1	CASSEGLAGSYNEQFF	TGTGCCAGCAGCGAAGGACTAGCGGGATCATACAATGAGCAGTTCTTC
TRBV20-1	NA	NA	TRBJ2-1	CSAETRKYLSSYNEQFF	TGCAGTGCTGAGACTAGGAAGTACCTAAGCTCCTACAATGAGCAGTTCTTC
TRBV9	NA	NA	TRBJ1-2	CASSDPGQRGYGYTF	TGTGCCAGCAGCGATCCTGGCCAGCGGGGCTATGGCTACACCTTC
TRBV6-1	many	NA	TRBJ1-1	CASSLDSGVTEAFF	TGTGCCAGCAGTTTAGACTCGGGCGTCACTGAAGCTTTCTTT
TRBV20-1	few	NA	TRBJ2-1	CSARLTSYNEQFF	TGCAGTGCCCGACTAACCTCCTACAATGAGCAGTTCTTC
TRBV7-9	many	NA	TRBJ1-1	CASSFPPVNTEAFF	TGTGCCAGCAGCTTTCCCCCGGTGAACACTGAAGCTTTCTTT
TRBV7-6	few	TRBD2	TRBJ2-1	CASSSETSGIYNEQFF	TGTGCCAGCAGCTCCGAGACTAGCGGCATATACAATGAGCAGTTCTTC
TRBV3-1	NA	TRBD1	TRBJ1-1	CASSHLRTGGNTEASF	TGTGCCAGCAGCCACCTTCGGACAGGGGGAAACACTGAAGCTTCCTTT
TRBV2	many	NA	TRBJ1-1	CASFGWTEAFF	TGTGCCTCCTTTGGGTGGACTGAAGCTTTCTTT
TRBV30	few	NA	TRBJ1-6	CAWRVRWSSYNSPLHF	TGTGCCTGGAGAGTGCGGTGGAGCTCCTATAATTCACCCCTCCACTTT
TRBV29-1	NA	NA	TRBJ1-1	CSVEVWSRVTEAFF	TGCAGCGTTGAAGTATGGTCCAGGGTAACTGAAGCTTTCTTT